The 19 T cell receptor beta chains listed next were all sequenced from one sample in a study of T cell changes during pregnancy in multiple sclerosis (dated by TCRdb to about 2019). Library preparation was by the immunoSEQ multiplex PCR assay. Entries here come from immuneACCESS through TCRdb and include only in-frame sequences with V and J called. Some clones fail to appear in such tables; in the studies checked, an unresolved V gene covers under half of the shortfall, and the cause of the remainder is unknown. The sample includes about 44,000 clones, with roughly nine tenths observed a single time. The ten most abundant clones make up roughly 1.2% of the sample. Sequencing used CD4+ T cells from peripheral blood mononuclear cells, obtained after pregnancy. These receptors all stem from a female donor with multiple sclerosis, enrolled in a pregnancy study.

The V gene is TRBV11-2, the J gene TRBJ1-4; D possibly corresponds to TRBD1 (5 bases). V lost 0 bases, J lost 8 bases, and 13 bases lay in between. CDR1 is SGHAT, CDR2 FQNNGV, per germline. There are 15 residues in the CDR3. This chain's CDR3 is CASSLERTRREKLFF. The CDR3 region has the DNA TGTGCCAGCAGCTTAGAAAGGACAAGAAGAGAAAAACTGTTTTTT.

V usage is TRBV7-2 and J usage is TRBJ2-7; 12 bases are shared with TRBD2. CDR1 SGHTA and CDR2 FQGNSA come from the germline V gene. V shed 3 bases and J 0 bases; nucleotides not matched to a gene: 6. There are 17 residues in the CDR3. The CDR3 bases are TGTGCCAGCAGCTTTGGACTAGCGGGACTCAGCTCCTACGAGCAGTACTTC. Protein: CASSFGLAGLSSYEQYF.

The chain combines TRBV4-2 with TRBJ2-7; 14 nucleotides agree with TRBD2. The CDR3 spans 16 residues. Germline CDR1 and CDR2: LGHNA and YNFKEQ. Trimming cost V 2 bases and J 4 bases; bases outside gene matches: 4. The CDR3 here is CASSQRLAGGPYEQYF. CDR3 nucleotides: TGTGCCAGCAGCCAAAGACTAGCGGGAGGGCCTTACGAGCAGTACTTC.

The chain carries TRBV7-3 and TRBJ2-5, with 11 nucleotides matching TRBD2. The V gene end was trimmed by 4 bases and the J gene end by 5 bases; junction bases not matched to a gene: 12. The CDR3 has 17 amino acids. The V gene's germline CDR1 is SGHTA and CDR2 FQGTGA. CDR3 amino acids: CASSSRPTSGNGETQYF. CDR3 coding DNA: TGTGCCAGCAGCTCCCGCCCGACTAGCGGGAATGGCGAGACCCAGTACTTC.

For the CDR3, the DNA is TGTGCCAGCAGCTTTGGGCCTAGCGGGACGGAGACCCAGTACTTC. The encoded protein is CASSFGPSGTETQYF. The chain is built from TRBV5-4 and TRBJ2-5, with 9 bases matching TRBD2. The CDR3 totals 15 residues. The germline V gene encodes CDR1 SGHNT and CDR2 YYREEE (reference sequence). V trimming: 2 bases; J trimming: 5 bases; junction bases outside the gene matches: 7.

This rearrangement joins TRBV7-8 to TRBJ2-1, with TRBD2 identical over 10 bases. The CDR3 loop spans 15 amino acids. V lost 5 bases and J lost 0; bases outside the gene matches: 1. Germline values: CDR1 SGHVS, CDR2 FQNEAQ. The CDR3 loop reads CASSPSGSSYNEQFF. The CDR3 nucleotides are TGTGCCAGCAGCCCTAGCGGGAGCTCCTACAATGAGCAGTTCTTC.

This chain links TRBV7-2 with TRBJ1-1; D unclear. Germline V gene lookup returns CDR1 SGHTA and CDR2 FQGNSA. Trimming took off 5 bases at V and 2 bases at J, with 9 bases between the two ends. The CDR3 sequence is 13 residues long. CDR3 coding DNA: TGTGCCAGCAGCCCAGTGGTTAACACTGAAGCTTTCTTT. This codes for CASSPVVNTEAFF.

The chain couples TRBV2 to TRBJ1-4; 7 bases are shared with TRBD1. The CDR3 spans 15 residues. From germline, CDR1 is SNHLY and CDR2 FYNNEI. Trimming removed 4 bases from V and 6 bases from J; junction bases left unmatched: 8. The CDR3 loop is CASSVSRQGDEKLFF. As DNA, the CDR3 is TGTGCCAGCAGTGTATCGAGACAGGGAGATGAAAAACTGTTTTTT. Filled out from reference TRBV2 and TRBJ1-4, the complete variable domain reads EPEVTQTPSHQVTQMGQEVILRCVPISNHLYFYWYRQILGQKVEFLVSFYNNEISEKSEIFDDQFSVERPDGSNFTLKIRSTKLEDSAMYFCASSVSRQGDEKLFFGSGTQLSVL.

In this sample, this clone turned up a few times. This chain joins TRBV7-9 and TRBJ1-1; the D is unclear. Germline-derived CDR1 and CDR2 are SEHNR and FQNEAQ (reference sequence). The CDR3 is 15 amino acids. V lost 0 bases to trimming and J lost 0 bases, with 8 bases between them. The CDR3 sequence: CASSLAEILNTEAFF. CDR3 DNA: TGTGCCAGCAGCTTAGCAGAGATACTGAACACTGAAGCTTTCTTT.

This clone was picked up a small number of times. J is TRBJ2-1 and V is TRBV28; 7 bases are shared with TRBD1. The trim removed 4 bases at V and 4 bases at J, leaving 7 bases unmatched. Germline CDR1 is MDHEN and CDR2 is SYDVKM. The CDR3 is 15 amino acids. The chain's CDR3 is CASSSVGTAYNEQFF. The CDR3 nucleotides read TGTGCCAGCAGTTCGGTCGGGACAGCTTACAATGAGCAGTTCTTC.

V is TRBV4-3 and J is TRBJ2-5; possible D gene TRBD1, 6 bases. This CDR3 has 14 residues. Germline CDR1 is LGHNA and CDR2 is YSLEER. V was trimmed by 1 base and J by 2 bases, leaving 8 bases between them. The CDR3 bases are TGCGCCAGCAGCCAAGTAGGGGGACAAGAGACCCAGTACTTC. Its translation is CASSQVGGQETQYF.

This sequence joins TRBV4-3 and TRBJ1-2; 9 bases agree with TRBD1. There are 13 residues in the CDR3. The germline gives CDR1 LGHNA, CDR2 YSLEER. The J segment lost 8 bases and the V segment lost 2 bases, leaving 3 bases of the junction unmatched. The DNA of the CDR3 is TGCGCCAGCAGCCAAACAGGGGGCGGCGGCTACACCTTC. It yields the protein CASSQTGGGGYTF.

CDR3 sequence (DNA): TGTGCCAGCAGCTTACTCGGACTAGCGGGAGCCTGGACAGATACGCAGTATTTT. Its translation: CASSLLGLAGAWTDTQYF. The chain carries TRBV7-2 and TRBJ2-3; 13 bases match TRBD2. V shed 2 bases, J shed 3 bases, and the junction held 8 bases outside the gene matches. This CDR3 contains 18 residues. Germline V gives CDR1 SGHTA, CDR2 FQGNSA.

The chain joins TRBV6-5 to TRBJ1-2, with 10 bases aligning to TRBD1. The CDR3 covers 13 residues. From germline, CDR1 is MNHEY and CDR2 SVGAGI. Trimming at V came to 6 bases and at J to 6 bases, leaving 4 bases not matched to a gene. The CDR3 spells CASRDRGLDGYTF. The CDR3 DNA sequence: TGTGCCAGCAGAGACAGGGGGCTGGATGGCTACACCTTC.

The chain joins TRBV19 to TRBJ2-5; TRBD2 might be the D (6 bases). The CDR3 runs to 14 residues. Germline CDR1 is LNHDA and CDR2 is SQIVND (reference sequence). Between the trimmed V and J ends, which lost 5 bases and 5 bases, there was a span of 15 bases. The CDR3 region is CASSANGAGETQYF. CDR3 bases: TGTGCCAGTAGTGCCAATGGGGCGGGGGAGACCCAGTACTTC.

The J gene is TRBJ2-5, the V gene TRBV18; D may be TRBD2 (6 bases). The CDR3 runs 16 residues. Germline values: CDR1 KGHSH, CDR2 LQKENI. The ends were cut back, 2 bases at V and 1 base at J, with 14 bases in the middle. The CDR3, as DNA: TGTGCCAGCTCACCAAGGACTATTAATACCCAAGAGACCCAGTACTTC. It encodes CASSPRTINTQETQYF.

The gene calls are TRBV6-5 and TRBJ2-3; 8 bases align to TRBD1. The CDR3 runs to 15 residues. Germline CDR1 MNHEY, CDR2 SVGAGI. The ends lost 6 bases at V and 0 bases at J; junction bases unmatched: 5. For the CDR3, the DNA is TGTGCCAGCAGACACAGGGGGGAGAGCACAGATACGCAGTATTTT. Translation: CASRHRGESTDTQYF.

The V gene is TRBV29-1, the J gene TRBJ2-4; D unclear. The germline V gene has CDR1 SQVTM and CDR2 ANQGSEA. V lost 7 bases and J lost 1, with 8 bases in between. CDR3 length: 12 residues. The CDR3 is CSGLWAKNIQYF. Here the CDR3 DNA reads TGCAGCGGTCTATGGGCCAAAAACATTCAGTACTTC.

CDR3 in amino acids: CSVLTWGGRRTYEQYF. The CDR3 DNA sequence: TGCAGCGTACTAACCTGGGGGGGGCGAAGGACCTACGAGCAGTACTTC. The chain has TRBV29-1 and TRBJ2-7; D might be TRBD2 (7 bases). The CDR3 has 16 residues. The germline CDR1 and CDR2 sequences are SQVTM and ANQGSEA. The V gene lost 6 bases and the J gene lost 2 bases, with 23 bases spanning the gap.